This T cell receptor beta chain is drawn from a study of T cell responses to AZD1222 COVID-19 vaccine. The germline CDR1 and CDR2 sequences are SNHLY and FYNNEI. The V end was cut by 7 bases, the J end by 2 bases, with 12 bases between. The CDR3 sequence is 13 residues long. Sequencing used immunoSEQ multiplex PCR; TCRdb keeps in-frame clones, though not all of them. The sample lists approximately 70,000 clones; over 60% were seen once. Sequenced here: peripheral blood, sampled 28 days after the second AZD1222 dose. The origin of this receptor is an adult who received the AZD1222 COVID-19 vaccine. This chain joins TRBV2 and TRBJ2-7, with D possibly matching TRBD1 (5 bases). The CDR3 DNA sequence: TGTGCCAGCACCCTGGACACCACCTACGAGCAGTACTTC. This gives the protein CASTLDTTYEQYF.